This T cell receptor (beta chain) was sequenced for a study of memory CD4+ T cells and cytomegalovirus serostatus (dated by TCRdb to the late 2010s). For context, the study as a whole: The cohort included roughly 33 healthy adults from Belgium, of whom 9 were CMV seropositive and 24 were CMV seronegative. To replicate a published TCR-based CMV serostatus classifier, the researchers sequenced the CD4+ memory TCRbeta repertoires of a Belgian cohort whose cytomegalovirus serostatus was known. Overall study results and their limits: The results were interpreted as suggesting that the CMV-associated TCR signature is mostly present in the CD4+ memory repertoire. On the Belgian cohort, the classifier based on the original framework reached a median bootstrapped AUC of roughly 0.96, with a 95% CI of 0.76-1.00. For CMV serostatus prediction, a median bootstrapped AUC of 0.95 was reached with the original framework, and a median bootstrapped AUC of approximately 0.9 was reached with a US-trained random forest. Of 164 previously reported CMV-associated TCRbeta sequences, around 67 appeared in the CD4+ memory repertoires, each in one to five individuals. Only CD4+CD45RO+ memory cells were sequenced, unlike the original study, which covered naive and memory CD4+ and CD8+ populations.

The CDR3 starts with the cysteine, ends with the phenylalanine, and has 11 residues. The CDR3 DNA has 33 bases and is translated from base 1. V is clipped by 6 bases and J by 1 base, and the sequence between their germline boundaries is 3 bases long. The germline V gene supplies CDR1 MNHEY and CDR2 SVGAGI. The Quick-DNA Microprep Kit was used to extract genomic DNA from the sorted cells. Amplification of TCRbeta DNA was done with the immunoSEQ hsTCRbeta kit, following the protocol from the manufacturer. An Illumina MiSeq instrument was used to sequence the TCRbeta libraries. The paper's processing steps were these. After out-of-frame sequences were removed, 2.4 million or so distinct TCRbeta sequences remained, averaging around 61,000 per individual. Each individual was scored by the count of 150 to 200 previously reported CMV-associated TCRbeta sequences and the total productive distinct TCRbeta count. A beta-binomial model was reimplemented in Python, and scikit-learn random forests with default parameters were trained on US cohort data. On the Belgian cohort, classifier performance was reported as the median AUC, along with percentile confidence intervals, across 10,000 bootstrap iterations. TCRdb stores this immuneACCESS table with in-frame sequences only. Part of the clones is absent; in the studies checked, under half of the shortfall reflects unresolved V genes, and no reason is known for the rest. That table gives V, J and clone size, and the DNA gave D and trimming. The sample data list over 35,000 clones, and 75% to 85% of these were observed just once. The ten largest clones take up more than 0.75% of the sample.

A FACSAria II was used to sort memory CD4+ T cells, defined as single viable CD3+CD4+CD8-CD45RO+ cells. CMV serostatus was assessed using a Roche Elecsys assay, by which serum IgG against CMV pp150, pp28, p38 and p52 was detected. After the samples were thawed, total CD4+ T cells were enriched through positive selection using CD4 magnetic microbeads. The samples came from a different study that was designed specifically to examine the CD4+ T cell memory repertoire. Following standard operating procedures, peripheral blood mononuclear cells were isolated and cryopreserved, while serum was kept at -80 degrees C. Staining used CD3-PerCP (BW264/56), CD4-APC (RPA-T4), CD45RO-PE (UCHT1) and CD8-Pacific Orange (3B5) antibodies, with Sytox blue excluding non-viable cells. Comments on this clone: The antigen it binds to is not known. Base-call qualities are not available, and no considerably larger clone is one nucleotide away.

The sequence was collected from an adult in good health and CMV-seronegative. Input material: memory CD4+ T cells from blood. This sequence uses TRBV6-5 and TRBJ1-1, with the D gene not confidently named. CDR3 reads: CASRRNTEAFF. The DNA reads as follows: TGTGCCAGCAGGCGGAACACTGAAGCTTTCTTT.